Listed here are 6 T cell receptor beta chains from one sample, sequenced in a study of Graves' ophthalmopathy and Graves' hyperthyroidism. TCR beta CDR3 amplification used RNA transcripts. Second-round multiplex PCR followed a first-round RT-PCR using HTBI primers. TCRdb ran MiXCR on the multiplex PCR reads and lists one entry per CDR3 protein. The table has approximately 460,000 distinct CDR3 sequences, 13% to 15% seen once. Specimen: blood. These receptors were taken from a woman between 25 and 40 years old with Graves' ophthalmopathy.

This clonotype was recorded many times. The chain carries TRBV12-3 or TRBV12-4 and TRBJ1-5; D may be TRBD1 (5 bases). This CDR3 is built from 15 residues. The V and J ends lost 4 bases and 1 base respectively, with 11 bases between them. CDR3 bases: TGTGCCAGCAGTTCGCAGGGCGTGAGCAATCAGCCCCAGCATTTT. This gives the protein CASSSQGVSNQPQHF.

This clonotype was recorded a few times. This chain connects TRBV2 to TRBJ1-2; possibly TRBD1 for D (6 bases). The CDR3 loop spans 13 amino acids. Germline CDR1 and CDR2: SNHLY and FYNNEI. Between the trimmed V and J ends, which lost 3 bases and 6 bases, there was a span of 11 bases. The CDR3 is CASSDQGRHGYTF. The CDR3 region has the DNA TGTGCCAGCAGTGACCAGGGGAGGCATGGCTACACCTTC.

This clonotype showed up many times. The chain recombines TRBV6-5 with TRBJ1-1; the D gene is possibly TRBD1 (5 bases). Germline assignment: CDR1 MNHEY and CDR2 SVGAGI. Trimming stripped 2 bases from V and 3 bases from J, with 10 bases between. CDR3 size: 14 residues. The DNA for the CDR3 is TGTGCCAGCAGTTACATTGGGGGGTACACTGAAGCTTTCTTT. It specifies CASSYIGGYTEAFF.

CDR3 amino acids: CATQRTVDQPQHF. DNA for the CDR3: TGTGCCACTCAACGAACAGTCGATCAGCCCCAGCATTTT. This chain connects TRBV27 to TRBJ1-5; D remains unclear. The V end was cut by 10 bases, the J end by 5 bases, with 15 bases between. Germline values: CDR1 MNHEY, CDR2 SMNVEV (reference sequence). The CDR3 loop spans 13 amino acids.

This clonotype has a count of ten or more. V gene TRBV24-1 combines with J gene TRBJ1-1, with 9 bases matching TRBD1. After removal of 5 bases from V and 7 bases from J, the junction contained 7 bases not matched to a gene. The CDR3 is made up of 14 amino acids. Germline V lookup: CDR1 KGHDR, CDR2 SFDVKD. In nucleotides, the CDR3 is TGTGCCACCAGTGCCGCGGGGACAGGGCATGAAGCTTTCTTT. It specifies CATSAAGTGHEAFF.

This clonotype was seen many times. The rearrangement uses TRBV6-5 and TRBJ2-5; D tentatively reads TRBD1 or TRBD2 (5 bases each). The CDR3 totals 14 residues. CDR1 and CDR2 (germline): MNHEY, SVGAGI. Trimming pared 5 bases from V and 2 bases from J, leaving 12 bases between. CDR3 DNA sequence: TGTGCCAGCAGTCCATTTTGGGGGCAAGAGACCCAGTACTTC. This encodes CASSPFWGQETQYF.